The rows below give T cell receptor beta chains drawn from one sample of a study of patients and donors after allogeneic stem cell transplantation. In TCRdb, the RT-PCR reads were re-called with MiXCR into one record per CDR3 protein. This sample carries under 170,000 distinct CDR3 sequences, about a third of them seen once, and the ten largest clones take about 50%. The sequenced material came from blood, either unsorted or a sorted T cell fraction (not recorded which). The origin of the receptors is a human donor who was either an allogeneic HSCT recipient or a stem cell or donor lymphocyte infusion donor (not recorded which). It is not recorded whose cells these are; they may come from a transplant donor. The CDR3 runs from the conserved cysteine through the conserved F or W. D genes are given only for firm matches. A row's size may be missing; if present it is once, few, many or a size class.

CDR3	DNA	V	J	D	size
CATSRSDGVYEQYF	TGTGCCACCAGCAGATCCGACGGCGTCTACGAGCAGTACTTC	TRBV15	TRBJ2-7	-	few
CASSLDTGEDTEAFF	TGTGCCAGCAGTTTAGATACAGGGGAGGACACTGAAGCTTTCTTT	TRBV12-3/TRBV12-4	TRBJ1-1	TRBD1	-
CASSIRAPAYGYTF	TGTGCCAGCAGTATCCGGGCCCCCGCCTATGGCTACACCTTC	TRBV6-5	TRBJ1-2	-	few
CASSQALGAYSGNTIYF	TGCGCCAGCAGCCAGGCTTTGGGGGCCTACTCTGGAAACACCATATATTTT	TRBV4-3	TRBJ1-3	-	-
CASSLQGYNQPQHF	TGTGCCAGCAGCTTACAGGGGTACAATCAGCCCCAGCATTTT	TRBV2	TRBJ1-5	TRBD1	-
CSVGGADHTDTQYF	TGCAGCGTTGGGGGGGCGGATCACACAGATACGCAGTATTTT	TRBV29-1	TRBJ2-3	-	once
CASSPRFGYGYTF	TGTGCCAGCTCCCCGAGGTTCGGCTATGGCTACACCTTC	TRBV11-1	TRBJ1-2	-	few
CSANTGTVNTEAFF	TGCAGCGCGAACACCGGGACAGTGAACACTGAAGCTTTCTTT	TRBV29-1	TRBJ1-1	TRBD1	few
CASSQAYEQFF	TGTGCCAGCAGCCAAGCGTATGAGCAGTTCTTC	TRBV3-1	TRBJ2-1	-	few
CASSLIAGEGSYNEQFF	TGTGCCAGCAGCTTAATAGCGGGGGAAGGTTCCTACAATGAGCAGTTCTTC	TRBV7-2	TRBJ2-1	TRBD2	-
CSARDRVDYGYTF	TGCAGTGCTAGAGACAGGGTGGACTATGGCTACACCTTC	TRBV20-1	TRBJ1-2	-	few
CSARGRLTEAFF	TGCAGTGCTAGGGGGCGCCTCACTGAAGCTTTCTTT	TRBV20-1	TRBJ1-1	-	-
CASSLAIAGSYNEQFF	TGTGCCAGCAGCTTAGCGATAGCGGGGTCTTACAATGAGCAGTTCTTC	TRBV7-2	TRBJ2-1	TRBD2	-
CASSLIQGRGNQPQHF	TGTGCCAGCAGTCTTATACAGGGTCGAGGCAATCAGCCCCAGCATTTT	TRBV12-3/TRBV12-4	TRBJ1-5	-	few
CASSLGTGRTEAFF	TGTGCCAGCAGCCTTGGGACAGGGCGGACTGAAGCTTTCTTT	TRBV3-1	TRBJ1-1	TRBD1	-
CASSPRTDPNYGYTF	TGTGCCAGCAGTCCGCGGACGGACCCTAACTATGGCTACACCTTC	TRBV12-3/TRBV12-4	TRBJ1-2	-	-
CAISRDGDGNTIYF	TGTGCCATCAGTAGAGACGGAGACGGAAACACCATATATTTT	TRBV10-3	TRBJ1-3	-	-
CSARSGLGAVEAFF	TGCAGTGCTAGATCTGGCTTGGGGGCAGTTGAAGCTTTCTTT	TRBV20-1	TRBJ1-1	-	-
CASSGDFLDLSYTF	TGTGCCAGCAGTGGGGACTTCCTGGACCTAAGCTACACCTTC	TRBV27	TRBJ1-2	-	-
CASSLSVQGAGDSPLHF	TGTGCCAGCAGCTTGAGTGTTCAGGGGGCGGGAGATTCACCCCTCCACTTT	TRBV5-5	TRBJ1-6	TRBD1	-
CASTKGTPLATNEKLFF	TGTGCCAGTACTAAAGGCACACCCCTTGCAACTAATGAAAAACTGTTTTTT	TRBV12-3/TRBV12-4	TRBJ1-4	-	-
CASTLGKTTNEKLFF	TGTGCCAGCACCTTAGGGAAGACAACTAATGAAAAACTGTTTTTT	TRBV12-3/TRBV12-4	TRBJ1-4	-	-
CASSQDFVTGGPANTGELFF	TGTGCCAGCAGCCAAGATTTTGTGACAGGGGGCCCTGCGAACACCGGGGAGCTGTTTTTT	TRBV4-2	TRBJ2-2	TRBD1	-
CASSKSDNQPQHF	TGTGCCAGCAGCAAAAGCGACAATCAGCCCCAGCATTTT	TRBV12-3/TRBV12-4	TRBJ1-5	-	-
CASSYPIRGGLFF	TGTGCCAGCAGTTACCCCATCAGAGGTGGGCTGTTTTTT	TRBV6-6	TRBJ2-2	-	-
CASITGGASRGNGYTF	TGTGCCAGCATCACGGGGGGAGCCTCCCGGGGAAATGGCTACACCTTC	TRBV12-3/TRBV12-4	TRBJ1-2	-	few
CASSLGGHGADGYTF	TGTGCCAGCAGCTTAGGAGGGCACGGTGCCGACGGCTACACCTTC	TRBV7-8	TRBJ1-2	-	few
CASSWGPIQETQYF	TGCGCCAGCAGCTGGGGACCTATCCAAGAGACCCAGTACTTC	TRBV5-1	TRBJ2-5	-	-
CASSLERGGYTF	TGCGCCAGCAGCTTGGAAAGGGGAGGCTACACCTTC	TRBV5-1	TRBJ1-2	-	-
CASTGTDNEQFF	TGTGCCAGCACTGGGACAGACAATGAGCAGTTCTTC	TRBV6-5	TRBJ2-1	TRBD1	-
CAWEVPHRGWRKTEAFF	TGTGCCTGGGAAGTGCCCCACAGGGGGTGGAGGAAGACTGAAGCTTTCTTT	TRBV30	TRBJ1-1	TRBD1	-
CASSVTQRGPDTQYF	TGTGCCAGCAGCGTTACGCAGCGGGGACCAGATACGCAGTATTTT	TRBV9	TRBJ2-3	TRBD2	-
CAGGRDRRNQPQHF	TGTGCCGGGGGCAGGGATCGGCGCAATCAGCCCCAGCATTTT	TRBV21-1	TRBJ1-5	-	-
CASSHAGGQVRTQYF	TGTGCCAGCAGCCACGCAGGCGGACAGGTGAGGACGCAGTATTTT	TRBV25-1	TRBJ2-3	TRBD1	-
CASSQDRATGLLGEQYF	TGCGCCAGCAGCCAGGACCGCGCGACAGGGCTTCTTGGGGAGCAGTACTTC	TRBV4-3	TRBJ2-7	TRBD1	-
CASSLRWDYLTDTQYF	TGCGCCAGCAGCTTGCGGTGGGACTACCTCACAGATACGCAGTATTTT	TRBV5-1	TRBJ2-3	TRBD2	-
CASSTRTGIAEAFF	TGTGCCAGCAGCACAAGGACAGGGATTGCTGAAGCTTTCTTT	TRBV7-9	TRBJ1-1	TRBD1	-
CASSDKTRLPGYYGYTF	TGTGCCAGCTCGGACAAAACACGACTCCCGGGTTACTATGGCTACACCTTC	TRBV6-2/TRBV6-3	TRBJ1-2	-	few
CASTRTGTNYGYTF	TGCGCCAGCACCCGGACAGGGACTAACTATGGCTACACCTTC	TRBV4-3	TRBJ1-2	TRBD1	-
CAIGRGDTGELFF	TGTGCCATCGGACGAGGGGACACCGGGGAGCTGTTTTTT	TRBV10-3	TRBJ2-2	-	-
CASSAQTPPLDSPLHF	TGTGCCAGCAGCGCGCAGACCCCTCCGTTGGATTCACCCCTCCACTTT	TRBV7-9	TRBJ1-6	-	few
CASSPLDSGNTIYF	TGTGCCAGCAGTCCCTTGGACTCTGGAAACACCATATATTTT	TRBV12-3/TRBV12-4	TRBJ1-3	-	few
CASSYLRQGVAEAFF	TGTGCCAGCAGTTACTTGAGACAGGGGGTAGCTGAAGCTTTCTTT	TRBV6-6	TRBJ1-1	TRBD1	few
CASSPSVGGQPQHF	TGTGCCAGCAGCCCCTCTGTCGGGGGGCAGCCCCAGCATTTT	TRBV7-2	TRBJ1-5	-	-
CASSYGGFRGTDTQYF	TGTGCCAGCAGCTACGGTGGTTTTCGGGGCACAGATACGCAGTATTTT	TRBV6-5	TRBJ2-3	-	-
CASSIGGQLGEAFF	TGTGCCAGTAGTATAGGGGGACAGCTGGGTGAAGCTTTCTTT	TRBV19	TRBJ1-1	TRBD1	-
CASSLSDRNYGYTF	TGTGCCAGCAGCCTTTCGGACAGGAACTATGGCTACACCTTC	TRBV6-5	TRBJ1-2	TRBD1	-
CASSLYDRSNYGYTF	TGTGCCAGCAGTTTATACGACAGGAGTAACTATGGCTACACCTTC	TRBV28	TRBJ1-2	-	-
CSARGAGGLAADTQYF	TGCAGTGCTAGAGGGGCGGGGGGATTAGCGGCAGATACGCAGTATTTT	TRBV20-1	TRBJ2-3	TRBD2	-
CASSSRTGVAGSPLHF	TGTGCCAGCAGTTCTAGGACAGGGGTGGCTGGGTCACCCCTCCACTTT	TRBV6-5	TRBJ1-6	TRBD1	few
CASAQGLSPLHF	TGTGCCAGCGCCCAGGGCCTTTCACCCCTCCACTTT	TRBV27	TRBJ1-6	-	-
CASSQEGARSGNTIYF	TGTGCCAGCAGCCAAGAGGGGGCCCGCTCTGGAAACACCATATATTTT	TRBV3-1	TRBJ1-3	-	few
CSVRTDTYGYTF	TGCAGCGTTCGGACAGACACCTATGGCTACACCTTC	TRBV29-1	TRBJ1-2	-	few
CSARREDRDAKNIQYF	TGCAGTGCTAGACGTGAGGACAGGGATGCCAAAAACATTCAGTACTTC	TRBV20-1	TRBJ2-4	TRBD1	-
CASSVFGEGERYEQYF	TGTGCCAGCAGCGTCTTCGGCGAGGGGGAACGGTACGAGCAGTACTTC	TRBV9	TRBJ2-7	-	-